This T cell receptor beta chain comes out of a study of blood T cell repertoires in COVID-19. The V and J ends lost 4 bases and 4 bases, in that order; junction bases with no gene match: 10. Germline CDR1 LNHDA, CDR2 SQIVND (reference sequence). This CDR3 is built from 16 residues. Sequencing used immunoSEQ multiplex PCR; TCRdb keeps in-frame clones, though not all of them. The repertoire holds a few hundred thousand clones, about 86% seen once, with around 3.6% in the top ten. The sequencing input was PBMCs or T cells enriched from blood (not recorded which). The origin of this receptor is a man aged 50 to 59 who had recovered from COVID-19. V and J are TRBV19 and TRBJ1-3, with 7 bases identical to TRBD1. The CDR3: CASSKTGATLGNTIYF. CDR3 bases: TGTGCCAGTAGTAAAACAGGGGCGACTCTGGGAAACACCATATATTTT.